A single sample gave rise to the 8 T cell receptor beta chains below, sequenced in a study of T-cell memory formation after mild COVID-19. TCRdb processed the 5' RACE reads anew with MiXCR; each CDR3 protein has one entry. In the table there are over 350,000 distinct CDR3 sequences, approximately 15% of which are singletons. Material for sequencing was PBMCs or a T cell subset sorted from them (not recorded which). The receptors were gathered from a man aged 18 to 30 who had mild COVID-19 (a few samples of this study predate the infection). Cell type and time point are not known.

The CDR3 here is CASSLAAHLSRMNTEAFF. CDR3 DNA sequence: TGTGCCAGCAGCTTAGCAGCTCACCTATCAAGGATGAACACTGAAGCTTTCTTT. The rearrangement links TRBV7-8 to TRBJ1-1, with unresolved D. CDR1 is SGHVS, CDR2 FQNEAQ, per germline. Deletions cut 0 bases from V and 0 bases from J, with 17 bases between. The CDR3 runs 18 residues. Combining the CDR3 with reference TRBV7-8 and TRBJ1-1 gives the whole variable domain GAGVSQSPRYKVAKRGQDVALRCDPISGHVSLFWYQQALGQGPEFLTYFQNEAQLDKSGLPSDRFFAERPEGSVSTLKIQRTQQEDSAVYLCASSLAAHLSRMNTEAFFGQGTRLTVV.

This rearrangement joins TRBV18 to TRBJ2-5, with D possibly matching TRBD2 (5 bases). This CDR3 contains 14 residues. CDR1 KGHSH and CDR2 LQKENI come from the germline V gene. The V gene lost 2 bases and the J gene lost 1 base, with 8 bases spanning the gap. The CDR3 sequence is CASSPLAIQETQYF. DNA of the CDR3: TGTGCCAGCTCACCATTAGCGATCCAAGAGACCCAGTACTTC.

This clonotype turned up a few times. The CDR3 nucleotides are TGCAGCGTTGAAGCCGGCTCCGGGGCGACCCAGTACTTC. It translates to CSVEAGSGATQYF. The chain carries TRBV29-1 and TRBJ2-5; D possibly uses TRBD1 or TRBD2 (5 bases each). Germline V lookup: CDR1 SQVTM, CDR2 ANQGSEA. The V end was cut by 1 base, the J end by 7 bases, with 13 bases between. The CDR3 runs 13 residues.

The rearrangement uses TRBV20-1 and TRBJ2-6; D perhaps matches TRBD1 (6 bases). With 3 bases removed from V and 0 bases from J, the gap between germline ends came to 9 bases. This CDR3 is built from 15 residues. CDR1 DFQATT and CDR2 SNEGSKA come from the germline V gene (reference sequence). The CDR3 sequence is CSARDSDSGANVLTF. The CDR3 bases are TGCAGTGCTAGGGACAGCGACTCTGGGGCCAACGTCCTGACTTTC.

Only one count was recorded for this clonotype. CDR3 region: CASSPMEGLPPYNEQFF. CDR3 DNA sequence: TGTGCCAGCAGCCCCATGGAAGGACTCCCCCCCTACAATGAGCAGTTCTTC. The V call is TRBV9, the J call TRBJ2-1, with a possible D match to TRBD2 (5 bases). Germline V gives CDR1 SGDLS, CDR2 YYNGEE. Trimming stripped 4 bases from V and 2 bases from J, with 19 bases between. The CDR3 extends over 17 amino acids.

Written as DNA, the CDR3 is TGTGCCAGCAGCCGCGAGGGGACAGACGCTCGAGAGCGCCAGTACTTC. Translated, it gives CASSREGTDARERQYF. This sequence joins TRBV28 and TRBJ2-5, with 7 bases aligning to TRBD1. Germline V gives CDR1 MDHEN, CDR2 SYDVKM. V lost 6 bases, J lost 10 bases, and 20 bases stayed unmatched. The CDR3 is 16 residues long.

This clonotype was observed at least ten times. The chain uses TRBV19 and TRBJ2-1; 9 nucleotides agree with TRBD1. There are 14 residues in the CDR3. Trimming removed 4 bases from V and 5 bases from J; junction bases left unmatched: 3. Germline CDR1 LNHDA, CDR2 SQIVND (reference sequence). DNA of the CDR3: TGTGCCAGTAGTACGGGACAGGGTAACAATGAGCAGTTCTTC. This gives the protein CASSTGQGNNEQFF.

This clonotype has only a few counts. CDR3 amino acids: CASSHPGTERLGTIYF. For the CDR3, the DNA is TGCGCCAGCAGCCACCCCGGGACGGAGCGTTTAGGCACCATATATTTT. The rearrangement joins TRBV4-1 to TRBJ1-3, with D possibly being TRBD1 (5 bases). Germline assignment: CDR1 MGHRA and CDR2 YSYEKL. V gave up 3 bases and J gave up 9 bases, with 21 bases separating them. The CDR3 length is 16 residues.